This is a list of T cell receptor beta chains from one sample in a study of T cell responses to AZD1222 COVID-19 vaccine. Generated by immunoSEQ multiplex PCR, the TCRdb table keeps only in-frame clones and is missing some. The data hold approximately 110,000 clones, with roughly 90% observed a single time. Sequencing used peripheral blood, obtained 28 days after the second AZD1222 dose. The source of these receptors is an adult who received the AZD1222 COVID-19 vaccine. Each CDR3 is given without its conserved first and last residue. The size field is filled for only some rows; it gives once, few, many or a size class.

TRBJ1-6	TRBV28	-	ASSLTLGGQGGNSPLH
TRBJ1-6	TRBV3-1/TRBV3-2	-	ASSQGAGDNSPLH
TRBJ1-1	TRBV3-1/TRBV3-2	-	ASSQRVGTEAF
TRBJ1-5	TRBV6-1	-	ASSDTGLQKH
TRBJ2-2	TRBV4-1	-	ASSRQDRDTGELF
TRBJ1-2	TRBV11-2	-	ASSLRGENYGYT
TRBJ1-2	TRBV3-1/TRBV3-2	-	ASSQAATSITNT
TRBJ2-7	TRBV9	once	ASSVSGGRAYEQY
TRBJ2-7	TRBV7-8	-	ASSLVHEQY
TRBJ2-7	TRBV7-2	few	ASSFSGGSYEQY
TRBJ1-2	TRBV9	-	ASSALAGRAYGYT
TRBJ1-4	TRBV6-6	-	ASSWSREKLF
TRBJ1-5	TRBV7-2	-	ASSLVEPGLSNQPQH
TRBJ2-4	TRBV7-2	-	ASSPQRERNIQY
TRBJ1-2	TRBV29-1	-	SVRPQEYYGYT
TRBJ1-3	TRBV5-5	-	ASSFSGVSGNTIY
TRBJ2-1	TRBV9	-	ASSVVPRDEQF
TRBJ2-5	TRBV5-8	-	ASSSTGRETQY
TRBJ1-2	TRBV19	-	ASSIISGWKDGYT
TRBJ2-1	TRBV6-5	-	ASSYGLAGLNEQF
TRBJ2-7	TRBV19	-	ASSTPGDTAYEQY
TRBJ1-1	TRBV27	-	ASSLGNRDQAF
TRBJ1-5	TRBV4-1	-	ASSQDPWDRGNQPQH
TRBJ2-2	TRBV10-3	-	AIKGDDTGELF
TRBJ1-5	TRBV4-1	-	ASSPGGGYGWGQH
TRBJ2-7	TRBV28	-	ASHPIPGTSGIYEQY
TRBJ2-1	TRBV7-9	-	ASSLVLQGRDEQF
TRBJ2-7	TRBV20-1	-	SASRDRLAYEQY
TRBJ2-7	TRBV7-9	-	ASSLGVAGGYNEQY
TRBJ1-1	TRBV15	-	ATSRDRGRTYTEAF
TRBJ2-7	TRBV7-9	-	ASSKQGYEQY
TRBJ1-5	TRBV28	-	ASSPDSRNQPQH
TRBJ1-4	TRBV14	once	ASSPLGEAGEKLF
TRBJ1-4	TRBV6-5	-	ASRVPGATNEKLF
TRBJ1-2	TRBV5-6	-	ASSKPGTGGRGYT
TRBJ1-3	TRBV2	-	ASSGRTATGNTIY
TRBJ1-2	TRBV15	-	ATSPREVDRVISYGYT
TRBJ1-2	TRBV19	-	ASSRRTAAQGGYT
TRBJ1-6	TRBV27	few	ASSSHRITNSPLH
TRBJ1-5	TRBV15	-	ATRAGGGNNQPQH
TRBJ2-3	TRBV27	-	ASSLSPASTDTQY
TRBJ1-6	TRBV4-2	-	ASGKTGLNSPLH
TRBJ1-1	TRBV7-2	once	ASSSLRFTEAF
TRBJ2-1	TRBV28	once	ASILAGASYNEQF
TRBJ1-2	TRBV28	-	ASKSGQGEGYT
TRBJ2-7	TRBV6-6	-	ASSYAPDYEQY
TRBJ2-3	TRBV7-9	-	ASSLGVEADTQY
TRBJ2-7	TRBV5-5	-	ASSLELWGEQY
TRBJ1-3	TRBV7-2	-	ASSNRVSGNTIY
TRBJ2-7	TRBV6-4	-	ASSPPGRLLGEQY
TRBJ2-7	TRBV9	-	ASSVEEDSSYEQY
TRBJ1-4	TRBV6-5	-	ASSYSGMTNEKLF
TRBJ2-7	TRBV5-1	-	ASSSLTTGSDEQY
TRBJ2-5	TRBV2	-	ASRLAGAQETQY
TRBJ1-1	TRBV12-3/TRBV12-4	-	ASSLAGTLEAF
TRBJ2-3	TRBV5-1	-	ASSLEGGRGDTQY
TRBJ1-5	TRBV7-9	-	ASSFGWDRGNQPQH
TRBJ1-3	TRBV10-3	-	AISERPEGYTIY
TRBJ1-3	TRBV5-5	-	ASSTTGLRGNTIY
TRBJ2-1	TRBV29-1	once	SVERGSSYNEQF